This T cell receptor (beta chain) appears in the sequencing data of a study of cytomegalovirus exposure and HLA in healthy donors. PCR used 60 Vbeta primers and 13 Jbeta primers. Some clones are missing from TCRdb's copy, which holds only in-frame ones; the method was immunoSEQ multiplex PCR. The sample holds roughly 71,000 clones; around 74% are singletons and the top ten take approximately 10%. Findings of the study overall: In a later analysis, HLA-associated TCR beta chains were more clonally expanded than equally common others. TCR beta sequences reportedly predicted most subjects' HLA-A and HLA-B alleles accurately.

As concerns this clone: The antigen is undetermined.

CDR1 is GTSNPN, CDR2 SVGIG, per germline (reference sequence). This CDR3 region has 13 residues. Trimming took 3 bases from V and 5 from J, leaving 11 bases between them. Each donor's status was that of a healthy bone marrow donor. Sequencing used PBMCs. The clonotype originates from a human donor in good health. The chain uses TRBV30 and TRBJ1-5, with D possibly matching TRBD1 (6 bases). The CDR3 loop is CAWSTKGDQPQHF. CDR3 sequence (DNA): TGTGCCTGGAGCACTAAGGGGGATCAGCCCCAGCATTTT.